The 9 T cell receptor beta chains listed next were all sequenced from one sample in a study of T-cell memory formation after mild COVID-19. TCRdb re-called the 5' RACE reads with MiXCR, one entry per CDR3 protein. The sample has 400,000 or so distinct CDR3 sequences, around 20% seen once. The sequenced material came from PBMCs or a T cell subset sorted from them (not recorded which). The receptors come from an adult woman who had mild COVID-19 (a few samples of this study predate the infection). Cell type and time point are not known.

CDR3 sequence reads: CASSFSERSYQETQYF. CDR3 nucleotides: TGTGCCAGCAGCTTCAGTGAGAGGTCGTACCAAGAGACCCAGTACTTC. This chain links TRBV7-8 with TRBJ2-5; D is unresolved. CDR3 size: 16 residues. Trimming took off 3 bases at V and 0 bases at J, with 14 bases between the two ends. Germline CDR1 reads SGHVS; CDR2 reads FQNEAQ.

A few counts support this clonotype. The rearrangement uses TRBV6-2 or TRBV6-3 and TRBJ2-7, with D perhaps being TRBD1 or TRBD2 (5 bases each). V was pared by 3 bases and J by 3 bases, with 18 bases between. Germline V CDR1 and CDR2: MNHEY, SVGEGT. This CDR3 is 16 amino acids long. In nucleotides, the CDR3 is TGTGCCAGCAGTTATGAGGCTAGCCCGAGGGGCTACGAGCAGTACTTC. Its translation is CASSYEASPRGYEQYF.

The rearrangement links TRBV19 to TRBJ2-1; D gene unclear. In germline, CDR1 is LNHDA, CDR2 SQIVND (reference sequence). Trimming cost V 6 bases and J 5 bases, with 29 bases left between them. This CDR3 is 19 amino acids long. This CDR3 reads CASSPGRAPSGLTHNEQFF. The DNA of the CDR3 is TGTGCCAGTAGCCCCGGTCGGGCCCCCTCAGGCCTCACCCACAATGAGCAGTTCTTC. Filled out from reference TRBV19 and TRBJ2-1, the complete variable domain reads DGGITQSPKYLFRKEGQNVTLSCEQNLNHDAMYWYRQDPGQGLRLIYYSQIVNDFQKGDIAEGYSVSREKKESFPLTVTSAQKNPTAFYLCASSPGRAPSGLTHNEQFFGPGTRLTVL.

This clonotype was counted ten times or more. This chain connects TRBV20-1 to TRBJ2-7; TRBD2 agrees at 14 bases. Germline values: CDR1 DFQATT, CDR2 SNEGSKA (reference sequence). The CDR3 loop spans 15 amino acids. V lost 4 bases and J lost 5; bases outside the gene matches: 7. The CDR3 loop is CSANRLAGGLDEQYF. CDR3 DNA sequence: TGCAGTGCTAACCGACTAGCGGGGGGGCTGGACGAGCAGTACTTC.

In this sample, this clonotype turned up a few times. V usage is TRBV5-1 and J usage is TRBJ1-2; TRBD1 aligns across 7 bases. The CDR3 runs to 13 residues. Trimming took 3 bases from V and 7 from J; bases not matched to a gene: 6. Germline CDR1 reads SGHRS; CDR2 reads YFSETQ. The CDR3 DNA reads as TGCGCCAGCAGCTCCGGGACAGAGGGTGGCTACACCTTC. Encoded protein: CASSSGTEGGYTF.

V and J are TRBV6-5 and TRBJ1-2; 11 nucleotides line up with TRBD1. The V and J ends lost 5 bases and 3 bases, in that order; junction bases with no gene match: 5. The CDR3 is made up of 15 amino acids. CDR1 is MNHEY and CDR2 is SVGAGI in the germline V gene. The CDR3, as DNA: TGTGCCAGCAGTGCGGACAGGGGGCGCGACTATGGCTACACCTTC. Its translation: CASSADRGRDYGYTF.

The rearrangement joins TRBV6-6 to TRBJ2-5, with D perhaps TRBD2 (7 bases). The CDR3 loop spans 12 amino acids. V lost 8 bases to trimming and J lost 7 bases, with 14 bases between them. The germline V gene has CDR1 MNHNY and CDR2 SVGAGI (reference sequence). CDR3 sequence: CASEGGLGTQYF. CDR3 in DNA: TGTGCCAGCGAGGGGGGGCTGGGGACCCAGTACTTC.

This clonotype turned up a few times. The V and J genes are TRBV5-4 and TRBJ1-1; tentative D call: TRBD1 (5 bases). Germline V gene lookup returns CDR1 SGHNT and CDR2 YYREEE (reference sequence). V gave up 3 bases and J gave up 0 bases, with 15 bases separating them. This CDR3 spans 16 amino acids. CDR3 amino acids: CASSWGGRGMNTEAFF. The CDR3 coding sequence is TGTGCCAGCAGCTGGGGGGGAAGGGGAATGAACACTGAAGCTTTCTTT. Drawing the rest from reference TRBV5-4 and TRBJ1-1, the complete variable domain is ETGVTQSPTHLIKTRGQQVTLRCSSQSGHNTVSWYQQALGQGPQFIFQYYREEENGRGNFPPRFSGLQFPNYSSELNVNALELDDSALYLCASSWGGRGMNTEAFFGQGTRLTVV.

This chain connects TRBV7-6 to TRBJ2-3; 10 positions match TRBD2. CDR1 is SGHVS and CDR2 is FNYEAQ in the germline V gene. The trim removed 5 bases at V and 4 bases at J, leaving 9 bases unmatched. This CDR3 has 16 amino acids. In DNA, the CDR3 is TGTGCCAGCAGCCCGTCTCTAGCGGGGGCCCCAGATACGCAGTATTTT. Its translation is CASSPSLAGAPDTQYF.